This record concerns one T cell receptor (beta chain) sequence. Data came from immunoSEQ multiplex PCR; TCRdb stores just in-frame clones and leaves some out. The table has 730,000 or so clones, 60% to 80% seen once; the top ten hold 1.8%. The data were obtained in a study of shared clonotypes between healthy human individuals. CDR3 size: 15 residues. The V gene's germline CDR1 is KGHSH and CDR2 LQKENI. Germline trimming cut 2 bases from V and 3 bases from J; bases unmatched to any gene: 7. This sequence was found in a woman aged 25 to 39 in good health. The J gene is TRBJ2-7, the V gene TRBV18; TRBD1 matches 7 bases. The sequenced material came from memory CD4+ T cells sorted from blood. As to subset: CD45RA-negative fraction. The CDR3 nucleotides read TGTGCCAGCTCACCATCGCTGACAGGGCTCTACGAGCAGTACTTC. Protein sequence: CASSPSLTGLYEQYF. The full variable domain, its missing parts supplied by reference TRBV18 and TRBJ2-7, is NAGVMQNPRHLVRRRGQEARLRCSPMKGHSHVYWYRQLPEEGLKFMVYLQKENIIDESGMPKERFSAEFPKEGPSILRIQQVVRGDSAAYFCASSPSLTGLYEQYFGPGTRLTVT.